These T cell receptor beta chains were read from a single sample in a study of blood T cell repertoires in COVID-19. Clones were read by immunoSEQ multiplex PCR, and TCRdb kept only the in-frame ones, dropping some. This table holds fewer than 110,000 clones, 85% found once. Sequenced input: peripheral blood. The source of these receptors is a woman between 65 and 79 years old with active or convalescent COVID-19. The CDR3 runs from the conserved cysteine through the conserved F or W. D genes are given only for firm matches. Rows may omit the clone size; those that give it use once, few, many or a size class.

d_call	v_call	j_call	clone_size	cdr3_nt	cdr3_aa
NA	TRBV7-8	TRBJ1-2	NA	TGTGCCAGCAGCCCCGGGGGCTATGGCTACACCTTC	CASSPGGYGYTF
TRBD1	TRBV13	TRBJ2-7	NA	TGTGCCAGCAGCACCCGACAGGGGGCCTACGAGCAGTACTTC	CASSTRQGAYEQYF
NA	TRBV6-5	TRBJ2-7	once	TGTGCCAGCAGTCCCACTCGACAGAAGCGCTACGAGCAGTACTTC	CASSPTRQKRYEQYF
TRBD2	TRBV11-3	TRBJ2-3	NA	TGTGCCAGCAGCTTAGTGCTAGCGGGAGAAACCCCGGATACGCAGTATTTT	CASSLVLAGETPDTQYF
NA	TRBV7-5	TRBJ2-3	NA	TGTGCCAGAAGCTTCTTCAGGAGCGGGGGGGCCGTTCTAGATACGCAGTATTTT	CARSFFRSGGAVLDTQYF
TRBD1	TRBV7-2	TRBJ1-2	NA	TGTGCCAGCAGCTTAGGGACAGGGTGGAACGATAACTATGGCTACACCTTC	CASSLGTGWNDNYGYTF
NA	TRBV20-1	TRBJ2-7	NA	TGCGATCACGGGAGAAACTACGAGCAGTACTTC	CDHGRNYEQYF
TRBD2	TRBV3-1/TRBV3-2	TRBJ2-3	NA	TGTGCCAGCAGCCAAGGACTAGCGGGGCACACAGATACGCAGTATTTT	CASSQGLAGHTDTQYF
NA	TRBV28	TRBJ1-1	NA	TGTGCCAGCAGTTTGGCGGGTCAGAGCGCTTTCTTT	CASSLAGQSAFF
TRBD2	TRBV5-1	TRBJ2-1	few	TGCGCCAGCAGCCTAGCGGGATCATCCTACAATGAGCAGTTCTTC	CASSLAGSSYNEQFF
TRBD2	TRBV7-9	TRBJ2-1	NA	TGTGCCAGCAGCTTAGGGACTAGCGGGAGCAATGAGCAGTTCTTC	CASSLGTSGSNEQFF
NA	TRBV7-2	TRBJ1-3	once	TGTGCCAGCAGCTTAGATCGGGGAGGAGGAAACACCATATATTTT	CASSLDRGGGNTIYF
NA	TRBV5-8	TRBJ2-1	NA	TGTGCCAGCCGGGCCAGGGGTCTAGCCTCCTACAATGAGCAGTTCTTC	CASRARGLASYNEQFF
TRBD2	TRBV6-2/TRBV6-3	TRBJ2-6	few	TGTGCCAGCAGCACTGTGGGGACTTGCGGGGGACTCTCTGGGGCCAACGTCCTGACTTTC	CASSTVGTCGGLSGANVLTF
NA	TRBV28	TRBJ1-2	NA	TGTGCCAGCAGTTTAATCCCAGGGGATGGCTACACCTTC	CASSLIPGDGYTF